The 6 T cell receptor beta chains listed next were all sequenced from one sample in a study of shared clonotypes between healthy human individuals. Repertoires were generated with immunoSEQ multiplex PCR, while TCRdb's copy carries only in-frame clones and drops some. The profile shows some 2,100,000 clones, more than 90% of them singletons. Sequencing was done on a sample of naive CD4+ T cells sorted from blood. Subset defined: CD45RA+ positively selected. All receptors come from a man aged 18 to 30 in good health.

V usage is TRBV30 and J usage is TRBJ1-2; D unclear. Germline V gives CDR1 GTSNPN, CDR2 SVGIG (reference sequence). This CDR3 is 15 amino acids long. Trimming cost V 0 bases and J 0 bases, with 11 bases left between them. CDR3 region: CAWSVHGVANYGYTF. CDR3 nucleotide sequence: TGTGCCTGGAGTGTACATGGGGTAGCTAACTATGGCTACACCTTC.

V is TRBV19 and J is TRBJ1-1, with a possible D match to TRBD1 (5 bases). This CDR3 spans 14 amino acids. Trimming pared 4 bases from V and 0 bases from J, leaving 9 bases between. Germline lookup yields CDR1 LNHDA and CDR2 SQIVND (reference sequence). The CDR3 region is CASSTSTVNTEAFF. CDR3 sequence (DNA): TGTGCCAGTAGTACCTCGACAGTGAACACTGAAGCTTTCTTT.

The V and J genes are TRBV7-2 and TRBJ2-4, with unresolved D. V lost 6 bases, J lost 7 bases, and 10 bases lay in between. The V gene's germline CDR1 is SGHTA and CDR2 FQGNSA. CDR3 length: 12 residues. The CDR3 DNA reads TGTGCCAGCAGTCTGCAGGAGAACATTCAGTACTTC. It is translated as CASSLQENIQYF. Full variable domain (rest looked up from reference TRBV7-2 and TRBJ2-4): GAGVSQSPSNKVTEKGKDVELRCDPISGHTALYWYRQSLGQGLEFLIYFQGNSAPDKSGLPSDRFSAERTGGSVSTLTIQRTQQEDSAVYLCASSLQENIQYFGAGTRLSVL.

The CDR3 is CASGKGGGPIPALHF. In DNA, the CDR3 is TGTGCCAGCGGTAAAGGGGGAGGGCCCATCCCCGCCCTCCACTTT. This chain uses TRBV28 with TRBJ1-6; a possible D gene is TRBD1 (6 bases). Germline loops: CDR1 MDHEN, CDR2 SYDVKM. The CDR3 loop spans 15 amino acids. V lost 8 bases and J lost 14, with 25 bases in between.

The chain employs TRBV23-1 and TRBJ2-1, with 11 bases identical to TRBD2. TRBV23-1 is known as an ORF, though its function is uncertain. V was clipped by 2 bases and J by 9 bases; unmatched bases: 3. The CDR3 contains 14 residues. CDR3 protein: CASSQTSGRTEQFF. In DNA, the CDR3 is TGCGCCAGCAGTCAAACTAGCGGGAGAACTGAGCAGTTCTTC.

The chain carries TRBV28 and TRBJ1-2; 8 bases are shared with TRBD1. V gave up 6 bases and J gave up 7 bases; unmatched junction bases: 10. The CDR3 covers 14 residues. Per the germline V gene, CDR1 is MDHEN and CDR2 is SYDVKM. The CDR3 DNA reads TGTGCCAGCAGACAACAAGGACAGGGACGTGGCTACACCTTC. This codes for CASRQQGQGRGYTF.